The next 27 T cell receptor beta chains were all read from a single sample in a study of blood T cell repertoires in COVID-19. Only in-frame clones appear in the TCRdb table, and some are missing; sequencing was by immunoSEQ multiplex PCR. Of under 150,000 clones listed, under 90% are singletons. The sample consisted of peripheral blood. The receptors originated from a woman older than 75 in a cohort sampled during active or convalescent COVID-19.

This clone was seen just once. This chain's CDR3 is CASTRGLETQYF. The CDR3 nucleotides are TGTGCCAGCACGAGGGGGCTGGAGACCCAGTACTTC. The chain links TRBV2 to TRBJ2-5; TRBD1 agrees at 7 bases. V lost 7 bases to trimming and J lost 5 bases; unmatched junction nucleotides: 4. The CDR3 consists of 12 residues. Germline V gene sequence: CDR1 SNHLY, CDR2 FYNNEI.

J is TRBJ2-2 and V is TRBV20-1; no reliable D call. Germline V gene sequence: CDR1 DFQATT, CDR2 SNEGSKA (reference sequence). The CDR3 consists of 10 residues. V lost 6 bases to trimming and J lost 7 bases, with 6 bases between them. This CDR3 is CSAHYGELFF. The CDR3 nucleotides read TGCAGTGCCCACTACGGGGAGCTGTTTTTT.

The chain is built from TRBV3-1 (or the pseudogene TRBV3-2) and TRBJ1-1, with D possibly TRBD1 on 5 matching bases. CDR3 size: 15 residues. V lost 2 bases, J lost 4 bases, and 14 bases lay in between. From germline, CDR1 is LGHDT and CDR2 YNNKEL (reference sequence). The CDR3 here is CASSQTGGFSTEAFF. CDR3 DNA: TGTGCCAGCAGCCAAACGGGGGGTTTTTCCACTGAAGCTTTCTTT.

This rearrangement joins TRBV7-6 to TRBJ1-4; TRBD1 matches 11 bases. V lost 4 bases and J lost 6; bases outside the gene matches: 4. Germline CDR1 and CDR2: SGHVS and FNYEAQ. CDR3 length equals 15 residues. CDR3 in DNA: TGTGCCAGCAGCTGGGGACAGGGGGGAGATGAAAAACTGTTTTTT. It translates to CASSWGQGGDEKLFF.

The chain links TRBV25-1 to TRBJ1-2; D might be TRBD1 (5 bases). CDR1 is MGHDK, CDR2 SYGVNS, per germline. CDR3 size: 15 residues. Trimming removed 8 bases at V and 3 bases at J, with 19 bases between. The CDR3 sequence: CASAPAGGSHYGYTF. The CDR3 DNA reads as TGTGCCAGCGCCCCCGCCGGGGGGTCACACTATGGCTACACCTTC.

The chain is built from TRBV7-9 and TRBJ2-7; 9 bases align to TRBD2. The CDR3 loop spans 15 amino acids. Germline trimming cut 1 base from V and 6 bases from J; bases unmatched to any gene: 7. CDR1 is SEHNR and CDR2 is FQNEAQ in the germline V gene (reference sequence). CDR3: CASSLGTSEASEQYF. In nucleotides, the CDR3 is TGTGCCAGCAGCTTAGGGACTAGCGAGGCATCCGAGCAGTACTTC.

This clone has a handful of counts. The gene calls are TRBV6-6 and TRBJ2-2, with D possibly being TRBD2 (6 bases). Trimming took 7 bases from V and 5 from J, leaving 11 bases between them. The CDR3 totals 13 residues. Germline V gives CDR1 MNHNY, CDR2 SVGAGI (reference sequence). The CDR3 DNA follows: TGTGCCAGCAAAACGGGGGAGACCGGGGAGCTGTTTTTT. This sequence encodes CASKTGETGELFF.

This clone was seen once. This chain uses TRBV5-5 with TRBJ1-3; D not resolved. The CDR3 is made up of 11 amino acids. The germline V gene encodes CDR1 SGHKS and CDR2 YYEKEE (reference sequence). CDR3 nucleotides: TGTGCTACGGTTATAGGAAACACCATATATTTT. Translation: CATVIGNTIYF.

This clone was counted a few times. This chain joins TRBV2 and TRBJ2-1; 8 bases map to TRBD2. With 8 bases clipped from V and 6 bases from J, the junction kept 9 bases outside the gene matches. Germline V gene sequence: CDR1 SNHLY, CDR2 FYNNEI. The CDR3 has 14 amino acids. In DNA, the CDR3 is TGTGCCAGCGCGGGGACTAGATCTCGCAATGAGCAGTTCTTC. Encoded protein: CASAGTRSRNEQFF.

The rearrangement links TRBV6-5 to TRBJ1-6, with unresolved D. This CDR3 is 16 amino acids long. CDR1 and CDR2 (germline): MNHEY, SVGAGI. With 0 bases removed from V and 2 bases from J, the gap between germline ends came to 8 bases. The CDR3 DNA follows: TGTGCCAGCAGTTACTCGGCGGTTGCCTATAATTCACCCCTCCACTTT. This translates into CASSYSAVAYNSPLHF.

The chain links TRBV5-4 to TRBJ2-3; the D is unclear. The germline V gene has CDR1 SGHNT and CDR2 YYREEE (reference sequence). The CDR3 is made up of 14 amino acids. V lost 3 bases and J lost 2, with 10 bases in between. Here the CDR3 reads CASSSQLYTDTQYF. For the CDR3, the DNA is TGTGCCAGCAGCTCCCAACTGTACACAGATACGCAGTATTTT.

The rearrangement uses TRBV6-2 or TRBV6-3 and TRBJ1-1, with 7 positions matching TRBD1. From germline, CDR1 is MNHEY and CDR2 SVGEGT. This CDR3 has 12 residues. J gave up 10 bases and V 5 bases, and 7 bases lay outside the gene matches. CDR3 in amino acids: CASSAGTARAFF. Here the CDR3 DNA reads TGTGCCAGCAGTGCGGGGACAGCGCGAGCTTTCTTT.

This clone was counted between two and nine times. This sequence joins TRBV20-1 and TRBJ1-3; D unresolved. V gave up 7 bases and J gave up 2 bases, with 6 bases separating them. This CDR3 is 11 amino acids long. Per the germline V gene, CDR1 is DFQATT and CDR2 is SNEGSKA (reference sequence). The CDR3 bases are TGCAGTGTCCCCGCTGGAAACACCATATATTTT. The encoded protein is CSVPAGNTIYF.

The chain couples TRBV5-1 to TRBJ1-3, with D perhaps matching TRBD1 (5 bases). The CDR3 has 14 residues. Trimming removed 3 bases at V and 8 bases at J, with 15 bases between. Germline assignment: CDR1 SGHRS and CDR2 YFSETQ. The CDR3 spells CASSSGSTGDTIYF. As DNA, the CDR3 is TGCGCCAGCAGCTCTGGGTCTACGGGGGACACCATATATTTT.

The V call is TRBV9, the J call TRBJ1-6; 7 nucleotides match TRBD1. Trimming took 0 bases from V and 10 from J; bases not matched to a gene: 10. Germline assignment: CDR1 SGDLS and CDR2 YYNGEE. This CDR3 has 16 amino acids. The CDR3 coding sequence is TGTGCCAGCAGCGTAGTCCCGGGCAGGGGGAGCTCACCCCTCCACTTT. Translating it yields CASSVVPGRGSSPLHF.

Only a few counts were recorded for this clone. V is TRBV11-2 and J is TRBJ2-2; D might be TRBD2 (5 bases). CDR1 and CDR2 (germline): SGHAT, FQNNGV. The CDR3 extends over 15 amino acids. V was clipped by 5 bases and J by 7 bases, with 17 bases between them. The DNA of the CDR3 is TGTGCCAGCAGCCCGTCCCGGGGAATCGGCGGGGAGCTGTTTTTT. Its protein is CASSPSRGIGGELFF.

J is TRBJ1-1 and V is TRBV4-1, with TRBD1 matching 7 bases. The CDR3 totals 15 residues. The V gene's germline CDR1 is MGHRA and CDR2 YSYEKL. V was clipped by 0 bases and J by 0 bases; unmatched bases: 1. CDR3 amino acids: CASSQEGGMNTEAFF. The CDR3 DNA follows: TGCGCCAGCAGCCAAGAAGGGGGCATGAACACTGAAGCTTTCTTT.

CDR3: CASSFGTGDYNEQFF. The CDR3 region has the DNA TGTGCCAGCAGCTTCGGGACAGGGGACTACAATGAGCAGTTCTTC. The rearrangement joins TRBV7-9 to TRBJ2-1; 10 bases align to TRBD1. This CDR3 has 15 residues. V shed 3 bases and J 3 bases; nucleotides not matched to a gene: 2. Germline V lookup: CDR1 SEHNR, CDR2 FQNEAQ (reference sequence).

The V gene is TRBV6-4, the J gene TRBJ1-1; TRBD1 agrees at 8 bases. The germline CDR1 and CDR2 sequences are MRHNA and SNTAGT. The CDR3 sequence is 18 residues long. V shed 0 bases, J shed 0 bases, and the junction held 9 bases outside the gene matches. The CDR3, as DNA: TGTGCCAGCAGTGACTCAGGTTACAGGGGGGGCATGAACACTGAAGCTTTCTTT. Translating gives CASSDSGYRGGMNTEAFF.

V is TRBV2 and J is TRBJ1-1, with 7 bases fitting TRBD1. V trimming: 5 bases; J trimming: 5 bases; junction bases outside the gene matches: 11. Germline V lookup: CDR1 SNHLY, CDR2 FYNNEI. This CDR3 region has 15 residues. CDR3 nucleotides: TGTGCCAGCAGTCCCCTGGGGCTACAGGGGACTGAAGCTTTCTTT. Translated: CASSPLGLQGTEAFF.

The V and J genes are TRBV7-6 and TRBJ1-6; D unclear. Looked up from germline, CDR1 is SGHVS and CDR2 is FNYEAQ. CDR3 length equals 16 residues. V was shortened by 1 base and J by 9 bases, with 16 bases between the two germline ends. As DNA, the CDR3 is TGTGCCAGCAGCTTAGGGCTTGGACGTAGCGGTTCACCCCTCCACTTT. Encoded protein: CASSLGLGRSGSPLHF.

The table lists this clone with a few counts. The chain uses TRBV4-3 and TRBJ2-2; a weak D match, TRBD2 (7 bases). This CDR3 comprises 17 residues. The germline CDR1 and CDR2 sequences are LGHNA and YSLEER. V lost 0 bases and J 6 bases, leaving 17 bases between the germline ends. DNA for the CDR3: TGCGCCAGCAGCCAAGATCTCGGGGGGCGTAGCGCCGGGGAGCTGTTTTTT. Its protein product is CASSQDLGGRSAGELFF.

The chain has TRBV6-1 and TRBJ1-2, with D perhaps matching TRBD1 (6 bases). V was shortened by 1 base and J by 5 bases, with 14 bases between the two germline ends. The CDR3 length is 15 residues. Germline loops: CDR1 MNHNS, CDR2 SASEGT. DNA of the CDR3: TGTGCCAGCAGTGAAGTCTGGACAGTTCCTTATGGCTACACCTTC. It codes for CASSEVWTVPYGYTF.

V usage is TRBV5-4 and J usage is TRBJ1-3; 9 positions agree with TRBD1. CDR1 SGHNT and CDR2 YYREEE come from the germline V gene (reference sequence). J was trimmed by 8 bases and V by 4 bases; bases with no gene match: 7. The CDR3 contains 14 residues. The CDR3, as DNA: TGTGCCAGCAGCCGACAGGGGGTAAGGGACACCATATATTTT. It codes for CASSRQGVRDTIYF.

V usage is TRBV1 and J usage is TRBJ1-3; the table's D call, TRBD1, has no DNA check behind it. TRBV1 is recorded as a pseudogene. The CDR3 loop spans 19 amino acids. The CDR3 DNA sequence: TGCACCAGCAGCCAAGGCGGGGACAGGCCTACCTGCTCTGGAAACACCATATATTTT. The encoded protein is CTSSQGGDRPTCSGNTIYF.

The gene calls are TRBV7-2 and TRBJ1-1; TRBD1 might be the D (6 bases). Germline CDR1 SGHTA, CDR2 FQGNSA. The CDR3 length is 14 residues. V gave up 7 bases and J gave up 1 base, with 13 bases separating them. The CDR3 coding sequence is TGTGCCAGCACCTTCAGAGGGGGGAACACTGAAGCTTTCTTT. Its protein is CASTFRGGNTEAFF. Full variable domain (remainder filled in from reference TRBV7-2 and TRBJ1-1): GAGVSQSPSNKVTEKGKDVELRCDPISGHTALYWYRQSLGQGLEFLIYFQGNSAPDKSGLPSDRFSAERTGGSVSTLTIQRTQQEDSAVYLCASTFRGGNTEAFFGQGTRLTVV.

This rearrangement joins TRBV7-9 to TRBJ1-1; 8 nucleotides line up with TRBD1. CDR3 length equals 17 residues. The V gene end was trimmed by 6 bases and the J gene end by 6 bases; junction bases not matched to a gene: 18. The germline gives CDR1 SEHNR, CDR2 FQNEAQ (reference sequence). The CDR3 DNA follows: TGTGCCAGCAGACCCGGGACAGGACGTTGGAGGGCACCTGAAGCTTTCTTT. It encodes CASRPGTGRWRAPEAFF.